This T cell receptor (beta chain) was recovered during a study of blood T cell repertoires in COVID-19. Study as a whole: PBMCs, B-cell-depleted T cells, or T cells were the source of the cDNA or gDNA that made up the material.

Generated by immunoSEQ multiplex PCR, the TCRdb table keeps only in-frame clones and is missing some. The sample holds tens of thousands of clones, around 87% seen once. V was pared by 5 bases and J by 2 bases, with 5 bases of the junction left unmatched. The CDR3 has 15 amino acids. Germline V CDR1 and CDR2: SGHRS, YFSETQ. Sequences were obtained from PBMCs or T cells enriched from blood (not recorded which). This receptor was obtained from a woman in her fifties or sixties who had recovered from COVID-19. The chain is built from TRBV5-1 and TRBJ2-5; 11 bases align to TRBD2. The chain's CDR3 is CASSYGTSGQETQYF. The CDR3 DNA reads as TGCGCCAGCAGTTATGGGACTAGCGGACAAGAGACCCAGTACTTC.